Listed below are T cell receptor beta chains from one sample, sequenced in a study of T-cell reconstitution after alpha-beta-depleted transplantation in children. TCRdb processed the PCR reads anew with MiXCR; each CDR3 protein has one entry. The sample includes some 150,000 distinct CDR3 sequences, roughly 9% of them seen just once. The sample in question was PBMCs, mostly from graft donor cells, obtained 180 days after TCRalphabeta/CD19-depleted stem cell transplant. Every receptor here comes from a female patient aged 2-15 years who had a stem cell transplant for congenital amegakaryocytic thrombocytopenia, so the T cells may come from the graft donor. The CDR3 runs from the conserved cysteine through the conserved F or W.

V	J	length	CDR3
TRBV29-1	TRBJ2-7	14	CSVEVDTISYEQYF
TRBV19	TRBJ2-1	14	CASSIAGGAREQFF
TRBV5-1	TRBJ1-1	13	CASSPQGLAEAFF
TRBV28	TRBJ2-3	23	CASSPGTGPSRTSGRSDTDTQYF
TRBV5-1	TRBJ1-1	17	CASSLAPLTGVNTEAFF
TRBV19	TRBJ1-1	15	CASSIPGQGLPEAFF
TRBV18	TRBJ1-6	16	CASSPSAARLNSPLHF
TRBV5-1	TRBJ2-7	16	CASSPQPGIPNYEQYF
TRBV12-3/TRBV12-4	TRBJ2-7	12	CASSFTRREQYF
TRBV29-1	TRBJ2-1	10	CSAGPNEQFF
TRBV20-1	TRBJ2-3	13	CSASVSGTDTQYF
TRBV5-1	TRBJ2-5	13	CASSFGGVETQYF
TRBV5-1	TRBJ2-7	15	CASSSTSGRAREQYF
TRBV12-3/TRBV12-4	TRBJ2-3	16	CASRPNTSGVRDTQYF
TRBV28	TRBJ1-4	14	CASSLTGDNEKLFF
TRBV28	TRBJ2-3	13	CASSLSPADTQYF
TRBV10-3	TRBJ2-7	16	CAISERIGLGSGEQYF
TRBV18	TRBJ1-1	12	CASFRDPTIAFF
TRBV28	TRBJ2-4	16	CASSFVDGRAKNIQYF
TRBV5-8	TRBJ1-6	13	CASRESYNSPLHF
TRBV4-2	TRBJ2-7	13	CASSPMNLCEQYF
TRBV5-5	TRBJ2-1	16	CASSRPGTGRDNEQFF
TRBV28	TRBJ1-2	15	CASSLFGGFGYGYTF
TRBV7-2	TRBJ2-3	15	CASSKGWERADTQYF
TRBV13	TRBJ2-6	18	CASSLVGTGDSGANVLTF
TRBV7-8	TRBJ2-1	15	CASSPRTTTYNEQFF
TRBV4-3	TRBJ2-1	16	CASSQNPGLGRNEQFF
TRBV6-5	TRBJ2-5	15	CASSLRLAGQETQYF
TRBV5-1	TRBJ2-7	11	CASSWDRFLYF
TRBV5-1	TRBJ2-1	17	CASSFGKLAGIYNEQFF
TRBV15	TRBJ2-1	18	CATSRLGTSGSFYNEQFF
TRBV20-1	TRBJ2-7	15	CSARDGGRGVNEQYF
TRBV20-1	TRBJ2-1	13	CSAKDRYYNEQFF
TRBV13	TRBJ2-3	16	CASSAARSTFTDTQYF
TRBV10-3	TRBJ2-5	13	CAISGTDQETQYF
TRBV13	TRBJ2-7	14	CATNHGPEPYEQYF
TRBV12-3/TRBV12-4	TRBJ2-2	15	CASNLRQGRSGELFF
TRBV20-1	TRBJ2-7	14	CSARESGLMNEQYF
TRBV5-1	TRBJ1-1	13	CASSFGMNTEAFF
TRBV7-9	TRBJ2-5	13	CASRSTGAETQYF
TRBV30	TRBJ2-3	15	CAWTGLALLADTQYF
TRBV12-3/TRBV12-4	TRBJ1-2	15	CASSPLRDGNYGYTF
TRBV3-1	TRBJ2-4	17	CASSQDLGLTAKNIQYF
TRBV10-3	TRBJ2-1	15	CAISEPWSSYNEQFF